This T cell receptor (beta chain) appears in the sequencing data of a study of CD8 T cells in Susac syndrome. The CDR3 loop spans 15 amino acids. Germline V gives CDR1 SEHNR, CDR2 FQNEAQ (reference sequence). Between the trimmed V and J ends, which lost 5 bases and 2 bases, there was a span of 14 bases. When the RNA was reverse transcribed, random hexamers were used with an input of roughly 0.45 to 1 ug. One entry per CDR3 protein, called by TCRdb with MiXCR from the immunoSEQ multiplex PCR reads. This table has some 260,000 distinct CDR3 sequences, about 85% appearing once. Negative isolation was used for CD8+ and CD4+ T cells, and FACS enrichment was applied to TEMRA cells. This clonotype turned up a few times.

This receptor was taken from a human donor with multiple sclerosis. The genes are TRBV7-9 and TRBJ2-3; D possibly corresponds to TRBD2 (5 bases). Material for sequencing was CD8+ T cells from PBMCs. CDR3 bases: TGTGCCAGCAGCCCTCCTCGGGGTTCCACAGATACGCAGTATTTT. Protein sequence: CASSPPRGSTDTQYF.